The T cell receptor beta chain under discussion was sequenced for a study of blood T cells in healthy people across ages (dated by TCRdb to the mid-2010s). The study in broad terms: Template switching captured roughly one uniquely barcoded TCR beta cDNA molecule per two T cells in model experiments. The study analyzed two additional independent replicas of 1 million unique cDNA reads from the same blood draw for two donors, one aged 18 to 30 and one aged 80 or older. Age-related changes in TCR beta repertoire diversity were measured in the study by deep sequencing normalized with unique cDNA molecular identifiers. The donors were divided into four age groups: young (average 16 years), middle-aged (about 40), aged (approximately 64) and long-lived (roughly 88). To avoid experimental bias, donors of different ages were distributed randomly across sequencing lanes.

On this clonotype: Its antigen is still unknown. No much larger clone is present one base from it, and per-base qualities are unavailable.

General study outcomes and caveats: Estimates of total diversity based on one million sequenced T cells were considered lower bounds and underestimates. Compared with the aged group, the long-lived group had more naive CD4+ T cells, fewer expanded clones and increased TCR diversity, suggesting age selection. Because donor CMV infection status was unknown, age-related changes in expanded clonotypes were potentially confounded. Because profiling used bulk unsorted PBMCs, naive and antigen-experienced compartments could not be compared conclusively. Observed TCR beta diversity correlated strongly with the percentage of naive T cells measured by flow cytometry. Observed TCR beta diversity per million T cells fell roughly linearly with age, and a significant reduction was already apparent by age around 44.

The library was built by means of 5' RACE. Sequencing relied on an Illumina HiSeq 2500. A second PCR of about 7 to 12 cycles was run with a J-beta primer mix and a sample-barcoded 5' primer. A unique molecular identifier was introduced onto each TCR beta cDNA molecule by a template-switch 5' adaptor carrying 12 random nucleotides. Each sample yielded at least 2.5 million CDR3-containing paired-end reads. First-strand cDNA was synthesized from all RNA with the Mint cDNA synthesis kit, primed by a TRBC-specific oligonucleotide. Following uracil-DNA glycosylase treatment, all cDNA underwent a first 18-cycle PCR with the universal primers M1SS and BC2_uni_R. The authors processed their data as follows. Normalization of each sample was performed by random selection of 1 million high-quality reads, each carrying a distinct molecular identifier. Reads sharing molecular identifiers were discarded rather than binned into consensus sequences. MiTCR, with a Q25 quality threshold and the strictest error-elimination algorithm, was used for CDR3 identification, clonotype clustering and error correction. A nonparametric unseen species model with Euler transformation was used to estimate a lower bound on total TCR beta diversity. Starting from the raw public reads, TCRdb applied fastp trimming at Q25, assembled clones with MiXCR and retained in-frame beta chains. Each CDR3 protein appears once, grouped with its most common genes and DNA. It is TCRdb's table, rather than the study itself, that gives the V and J calls and clone size. The sample contains roughly 1,800,000 distinct CDR3 sequences, around 50% of them found a single time. The ten largest clones add up to roughly 2% of the sample.

Trimming takes 3 bases off V and 9 bases off J; junction bases not matched to a gene: 8. Inclusive of the bounding cysteine and phenylalanine, the CDR3 is 14 residues long. The CDR3 DNA has 42 bases and is translated from base 1. The germline V gene provides CDR1 SGHRS and CDR2 YFSETQ. The donors were around 39 Caucasian individuals from Russia, aged roughly 6 to 95 years, who were systemically healthy. Roughly 9 milliliters of peripheral blood were drawn from each donor into EDTA-treated Vacutainer tubes. PBMCs were isolated by Ficoll-Paque density-gradient centrifugation, with at least 6 million obtained per sample. Trizol reagent was used to extract total RNA from PBMCs, with at least 5 micrograms per sample. The percentages of naive CD45RAhigh/CD27high T cells were determined by flow cytometry on a PBMC aliquot from every donor.

The sequence came from a woman in her 40s in good health. Sequences were obtained from blood. The chain uses TRBV5-1 and TRBJ2-1; TRBD2 agrees with 8 junctional bases. The bases read TGCGCCAGCAGCTCGTGCGGGGGGCGGCTTGAGCAGTTCTTC. Its translation reads: CASSSCGGRLEQFF. Supplemented by the reference TRBV5-1 and TRBJ2-1 proteins around the CDR3, the complete variable domain is KAGVTQTPRYLIKTRGQQVTLSCSPISGHRSVSWYQQTPGQGLQFLFEYFSETQRNKGNFPGRFSGRQFSNSRSEMNVSTLELGDSALYLCASSSCGGRLEQFFGPGTRLTVL.